This T cell receptor (beta chain) was captured in a study of blood T cell repertoires in COVID-19. About the study: From the United States, Italy and Spain came samples of acute and convalescent COVID-19.

The CDR3 has 13 residues. Germline V gives CDR1 MDHEN, CDR2 SYDVKM. The V end lost 6 bases, the J end lost 2 bases, and 11 bases lay between the germline ends. Data came from immunoSEQ multiplex PCR; TCRdb stores just in-frame clones and leaves some out. The sample has roughly 440,000 clones, around 88% seen once. Seattle cases were enrolled at active infection and followed longitudinally. This clone was counted a single time. The sequenced sample consisted of peripheral blood. The chain couples TRBV28 to TRBJ2-7, with D hard to call. This TCR was recovered from a woman aged 45-65 years with COVID-19, enrolled during active disease. Here the CDR3 reads CASSPPPAYEQYF. In nucleotides, the CDR3 is TGTGCCAGCAGCCCGCCTCCGGCCTACGAGCAGTACTTC.